This T cell receptor beta chain was sequenced for a study of persistence of HIV-infected CD4 T cells. At the level of the study: A couple of participants gave one leukapheresis sample; others gave up to about 180 mL blood repeatedly.

Sequencing used immunoSEQ version 4 in survey mode. Each sample used up to about 1 ug genomic DNA diluted to around 9.5 ng/uL. The protocol was immunoSEQ multiplex PCR, while the TCRdb copy is restricted to in-frame clones and leaves out a portion. The data contain 43,000 or so clones, 89% of them singletons. This nonspecific control used anti-CD3/anti-CD28 bead stimulation of CD4+ T cells. Responding CD4+ T cells were sorted by upregulation of both CD40 ligand and CD69. There are 11 residues in the CDR3. V lost 2 bases, J lost 2 bases, and 0 bases lay in between. Per the germline V gene, CDR1 is SEHNR and CDR2 is FQNEAQ (reference sequence). For this clone: The target antigen is unknown. This sample includes further DNA sequences coding for the same CDR3.

The sequencing used CD4+ T cells sorted from PBMCs after roughly 18-hour stimulation, collected from a patient who received antiretroviral therapy. The TCR sequence derives from an adult man with HIV who was CMV-seropositive. The rearrangement links TRBV7-9 to TRBJ1-1; D is unclear. Here the CDR3 reads CASSLNTEAFF. The CDR3 DNA reads as TGTGCCAGCAGCTTAAACACTGAAGCTTTCTTT.